Below are 28 T cell receptor beta chains sequenced from a single sample in a study of blood T cell repertoires in COVID-19 (TCRdb year 2020). The library was generated by the immunoSEQ multiplex PCR assay. The table was pulled from immuneACCESS by TCRdb, which kept in-frame rearrangements only. Such tables lose some clones; where checked, under half of the loss comes from unresolved V genes, and the rest has no known cause. The sample table contains about 71,000 clones; only one count was recorded for roughly nine tenths of them. The ten biggest clones cover roughly 2.8% of the sample. Material for sequencing was peripheral blood. The receptor source for this set is a man between 50 and 59 years old with acute or convalescent COVID-19.

The chain combines TRBV7-6 with TRBJ2-1; D is perhaps TRBD1 (6 bases). Germline V CDR1 and CDR2: SGHVS, FNYEAQ. The CDR3 is 15 amino acids. The V end lost 3 bases, the J end lost 1 base, and 10 bases lay between the germline ends. In nucleotides, the CDR3 is TGTGCCAGCAGCTTCACAGGGTCTTCCTACAATGAGCAGTTCTTC. The encoded protein is CASSFTGSSYNEQFF.

The genes are TRBV28 and TRBJ1-4, with D possibly being TRBD1 (6 bases). Germline V gene lookup returns CDR1 MDHEN and CDR2 SYDVKM. The CDR3 is 15 amino acids. Trimming removed 4 bases at V and 0 bases at J, with 9 bases between. The CDR3 sequence: CASSSSGATNEKLFF. DNA of the CDR3: TGTGCCAGCAGTTCATCAGGGGCAACTAATGAAAAACTGTTTTTT.

The genes are TRBV28 and TRBJ2-2; TRBD1 aligns across 8 bases. V shed 6 bases, J shed 4 bases, and the junction held 16 bases outside the gene matches. Germline lookup yields CDR1 MDHEN and CDR2 SYDVKM. The CDR3 is made up of 18 amino acids. The CDR3 DNA follows: TGTGCCAGCAGATCTCCCTCTTCGGACAGGGCAATCACCGGGGAGCTGTTTTTT. Residues: CASRSPSSDRAITGELFF. Full variable domain (outside the CDR3, taken from reference TRBV28 and TRBJ2-2): DVKVTQSSRYLVKRTGEKVFLECVQDMDHENMFWYRQDPGLGLRLIYFSYDVKMKEKGDIPEGYSVSREKKERFSLILESASTNQTSMYLCASRSPSSDRAITGELFFGEGSRLTVL.

At least ten counts were recorded for this clone. The rearrangement links TRBV9 to TRBJ1-4, with no clear D. Germline CDR1 SGDLS, CDR2 YYNGEE. CDR3 length equals 14 residues. Trimming pared 0 bases from V and 4 bases from J, leaving 7 bases between. CDR3 protein: CASSVGGNNEKLFF. The CDR3 DNA sequence: TGTGCCAGCAGCGTAGGAGGAAATAATGAAAAACTGTTTTTT.

The rearrangement links TRBV4-3 to TRBJ1-2, with TRBD1 matching over 10 bases. CDR3 size: 15 residues. Germline CDR1 is LGHNA and CDR2 is YSLEER. The ends lost 4 bases at V and 3 bases at J; junction bases unmatched: 5. CDR3 sequence: CASSLRGTGDYGYTF. The CDR3 DNA is TGCGCCAGCAGCCTCAGGGGGACAGGGGACTATGGCTACACCTTC.

The sample holds one count of this clone. The chain uses TRBV20-1 and TRBJ1-2; D not resolved. Germline V lookup: CDR1 DFQATT, CDR2 SNEGSKA (reference sequence). The CDR3 is 13 residues long. Trimming took 3 bases from V and 6 from J, leaving 14 bases between them. The CDR3 DNA follows: TGCAGTGCTAGTTATGGGAGGCGTGATGGCTACACCTTC. Translation: CSASYGRRDGYTF.

CDR3 region: CASSRTGFEQFF. CDR3 nucleotides: TGTGCCAGCAGCCGGACAGGTTTTGAGCAGTTCTTC. The chain links TRBV7-8 to TRBJ2-1; 7 bases map to TRBD1. The J segment lost 9 bases and the V segment lost 5 bases, leaving 4 bases of the junction unmatched. The CDR3 loop spans 12 amino acids. Germline loops: CDR1 SGHVS, CDR2 FQNEAQ.

J is TRBJ2-1 and V is TRBV5-1, with 11 bases lining up with TRBD2. The CDR3 spans 15 residues. The V and J ends lost 5 bases and 2 bases, in that order; junction bases with no gene match: 3. The germline V gene encodes CDR1 SGHRS and CDR2 YFSETQ. CDR3 bases: TGCGCCAGCAGGTCTAGCGGGAGGCCCTACAATGAGCAGTTCTTC. Its protein product is CASRSSGRPYNEQFF.

The rearrangement joins TRBV18 to TRBJ2-7, with a possible D match to TRBD1 (5 bases). V was trimmed by 3 bases and J by 1 base, leaving 7 bases between them. Germline-derived CDR1 and CDR2 are KGHSH and LQKENI. The CDR3 runs 13 residues. In nucleotides, the CDR3 is TGTGCCAGCTCACCTCAGGGTTCCTACGAGCAGTACTTC. This codes for CASSPQGSYEQYF.

The chain recombines TRBV11-3 with TRBJ2-5, with D perhaps TRBD1 (7 bases). V lost 1 base and J lost 5, with 20 bases in between. Germline V lookup: CDR1 SGHNT, CDR2 YENEEA. The CDR3 is made up of 17 amino acids. The CDR3 here is CASSLGRQGGVLETQYF. CDR3 nucleotides: TGTGCCAGCAGCTTAGGGAGACAGGGAGGTGTTCTGGAGACCCAGTACTTC.

The chain couples TRBV10-1 to TRBJ2-1; 8 nucleotides line up with TRBD2. This CDR3 has 15 amino acids. Germline CDR1 WNHNN, CDR2 SYGVQD (reference sequence). J was trimmed by 0 bases and V by 3 bases; bases with no gene match: 1. The CDR3 DNA reads as TGCGCCAGCAGTGATCTAGCGGGCTCCTACAATGAGCAGTTCTTC. Its protein is CASSDLAGSYNEQFF.

The chain joins TRBV6-4 to TRBJ2-7, with TRBD2 matching 11 bases. Germline assignment: CDR1 MRHNA and CDR2 SNTAGT. The CDR3 totals 15 residues. With 11 bases clipped from V and 4 bases from J, the junction kept 13 bases outside the gene matches. CDR3 region: CAPRDSSGRSYEQYV. CDR3 DNA: TGTGCCCCCCGGGACTCTAGCGGGAGGTCTTACGAGCAGTACGTC.

The chain employs TRBV6-2 or TRBV6-3 and TRBJ1-5; tentative D call: TRBD1 (5 bases). The V gene lost 2 bases and the J gene lost 4 bases, with 12 bases spanning the gap. Germline CDR1 MNHEY, CDR2 SVGEGT. The CDR3 length is 15 residues. CDR3 amino acids: CASSYQGAKNQPQHF. CDR3 nucleotide sequence: TGTGCCAGCAGTTACCAGGGTGCGAAAAATCAGCCCCAGCATTTT.

The chain joins TRBV9 to TRBJ1-2, with D hard to call. V shed 5 bases and J shed 7 bases, with 12 bases lying between them. CDR3 length: 12 amino acids. Looked up from germline, CDR1 is SGDLS and CDR2 is YYNGEE. The CDR3 DNA is TGTGCCAGCAGAGCGCAGCAGTCTGGCTACACCTTC. Encoded protein: CASRAQQSGYTF.

The chain has TRBV19 and TRBJ2-3, with 15 bases fitting TRBD2. CDR3 length: 20 residues. CDR1 is LNHDA and CDR2 is SQIVND in the germline V gene (reference sequence). Unmatched junction bases numbered 9, after V lost 0 bases and J lost 2 bases. CDR3 sequence reads: CASSIDLTGLAGGTTDTQYF. The DNA for the CDR3 is TGTGCCAGTAGTATAGATCTAACCGGACTAGCGGGAGGGACCACAGATACGCAGTATTTT.

This rearrangement joins TRBV7-9 to TRBJ1-2; 8 nucleotides agree with TRBD1. The CDR3 contains 19 residues. The trim removed 1 base at V and 1 base at J, leaving 14 bases unmatched. Germline CDR1 and CDR2: SEHNR and FQNEAQ (reference sequence). The CDR3 DNA sequence: TGTGCCAGCAGCTTAGGGGTCACAGGGGGAGCCAACCTTAACTATGGCTACACCTTC. It is translated as CASSLGVTGGANLNYGYTF.

This chain connects TRBV19 to TRBJ2-5, with unresolved D. The CDR3 has 15 amino acids. Trimming took 6 bases from V and 2 from J, leaving 16 bases between them. Germline CDR1 reads LNHDA; CDR2 reads SQIVND (reference sequence). The CDR3 here is CASSLQRKEQETQYF. For the CDR3, the DNA is TGTGCCAGTAGCCTTCAGAGGAAAGAACAAGAGACCCAGTACTTC.

V gene TRBV3-1 (or the pseudogene TRBV3-2) combines with J gene TRBJ2-2; D is unresolved. Trimming removed 4 bases from V and 3 bases from J, with 3 bases in between. This CDR3 has 12 amino acids. Germline V gene sequence: CDR1 LGHDT, CDR2 YNNKEL (reference sequence). DNA of the CDR3: TGTGCCAGCAGCCCATACACCGGGGAGCTGTTTTTT. As protein: CASSPYTGELFF.

The J gene is TRBJ1-5, the V gene TRBV28; D unresolved. V lost 5 bases and J lost 5, with 10 bases in between. Germline-derived CDR1 and CDR2 are MDHEN and SYDVKM. This CDR3 spans 13 amino acids. CDR3 protein: CASSLYRDQPQHF. In DNA form, the CDR3 reads TGTGCCAGCAGTCTCTACAGAGATCAGCCCCAGCATTTT.

V gene TRBV5-5 combines with J gene TRBJ2-3, with TRBD2 matching over 10 bases. The CDR3 is 15 amino acids. Germline CDR1 and CDR2: SGHKS and YYEKEE (reference sequence). The junction had 4 bases not matched to a gene; V was cut back by 3 bases and J by 3 bases. The CDR3, as DNA: TGTGCCAGCAGCTCCGGACTAGCGGAAACAGATACGCAGTATTTT. Encoded protein: CASSSGLAETDTQYF.

V gene TRBV28 combines with J gene TRBJ2-7, with D perhaps TRBD1 (6 bases). Germline V gives CDR1 MDHEN, CDR2 SYDVKM. This CDR3 region has 13 residues. V gave up 10 bases and J gave up 1 base, with 14 bases separating them. This CDR3 is CATVPGQSYEQYF. The DNA of the CDR3 is TGTGCCACCGTTCCGGGACAATCCTACGAGCAGTACTTC.

The V call is TRBV7-2, the J call TRBJ1-6; no clear D gene. There are 14 residues in the CDR3. The V gene's germline CDR1 is SGHTA and CDR2 FQGNSA. The ends were cut back, 0 bases at V and 9 bases at J, with 9 bases in the middle. In DNA form, the CDR3 reads TGTGCCAGCAGCTTAGCCCCCCCTCGTTCACCCCTCCACTTT. It codes for CASSLAPPRSPLHF.

The V gene is TRBV29-1, the J gene TRBJ1-4, with D possibly TRBD1 on 5 matching bases. The CDR3 consists of 14 residues. The germline CDR1 and CDR2 sequences are SQVTM and ANQGSEA. The V end lost 5 bases, the J end lost 0 bases, and 10 bases lay between the germline ends. The CDR3 loop reads CSVTDSPTNEKLFF. DNA for the CDR3: TGCAGCGTTACTGACAGCCCAACTAATGAAAAACTGTTTTTT.

This clone was seen a single time. V and J are TRBV7-2 and TRBJ2-1; D is uncertain. The V and J ends lost 1 base and 0 bases respectively, with 10 bases between them. Germline V CDR1 and CDR2: SGHTA, FQGNSA. The CDR3 is 16 amino acids. CDR3 in amino acids: CASSLVAGTSYNEQFF. The CDR3 DNA reads as TGTGCCAGCAGCTTAGTCGCAGGCACCTCCTACAATGAGCAGTTCTTC.

The V gene is TRBV7-9, the J gene TRBJ2-3, with no clear D. CDR1 is SEHNR, CDR2 FQNEAQ, per germline (reference sequence). The V end was cut by 0 bases, the J end by 6 bases, with 10 bases between. The CDR3 consists of 14 residues. The CDR3 coding sequence is TGTGCCAGCAGCTTAGCCTTTAGACATGATACGCAGTATTTT. The encoded protein is CASSLAFRHDTQYF.

The chain uses TRBV6-5 and TRBJ2-5; D ambiguous. Germline V CDR1 and CDR2: MNHEY, SVGAGI. V lost 6 bases, J lost 0 bases, and 14 bases lay in between. The CDR3 has 15 residues. The CDR3 DNA follows: TGTGCCAGCAGGTGGGCAGAGCCGTACCAAGAGACCCAGTACTTC. Protein sequence: CASRWAEPYQETQYF.

The gene calls are TRBV28 and TRBJ1-3; no clear D. This CDR3 region has 16 residues. Trimming left V 2 bases short and J 0 bases short, with 11 bases between. In germline, CDR1 is MDHEN, CDR2 SYDVKM. Here the CDR3 reads CASSLQRLSSGNTIYF. CDR3 DNA sequence: TGTGCCAGCAGTTTACAGCGACTGAGCTCTGGAAACACCATATATTTT. Full variable domain (remainder filled in from reference TRBV28 and TRBJ1-3): DVKVTQSSRYLVKRTGEKVFLECVQDMDHENMFWYRQDPGLGLRLIYFSYDVKMKEKGDIPEGYSVSREKKERFSLILESASTNQTSMYLCASSLQRLSSGNTIYFGEGSWLTVV.

The chain employs TRBV27 and TRBJ2-1; TRBD2 is a possible D gene (5 bases). The CDR3 sequence is 15 residues long. CDR1 and CDR2 (germline): MNHEY, SMNVEV (reference sequence). Trimming removed 6 bases from V and 8 bases from J, with 20 bases in between. CDR3 sequence: CASSPTAGSRHEQFF. For the CDR3, the DNA is TGTGCCAGCAGCCCCACGGCTGGGAGTAGGCATGAGCAGTTCTTC.